What follows are 14 T cell receptor beta chains derived from one specimen sequenced in a study of spatial heterogeneity in lung cancer. MiXCR was run by TCRdb on the 5' RACE reads, yielding one entry per CDR3 protein. The top ten hold under 50% of the sample, which has tens of thousands of distinct CDR3 sequences, about an eighth seen once. Described time point: sample taken at primary tumor resection. Tumor, nontumor lung or frozen PBMC supplied whole RNA that was sequenced unsorted. The source was PBMCs, collected at surgery. The receptors come from a male donor with early-stage non-small cell lung cancer.

The chain employs TRBV6-2 or TRBV6-3 and TRBJ2-7, with TRBD2 as a possible D gene (6 bases). Germline CDR1 and CDR2: MNHEY and SVGEGT. V was clipped by 7 bases and J by 3 bases, with 13 bases between them. This CDR3 is 13 amino acids long. The CDR3 is CASTPGVFYEQYF. CDR3 nucleotide sequence: TGTGCCAGCACCCCGGGGGTTTTCTACGAGCAGTACTTC.

The genes are TRBV5-6 and TRBJ1-5; D unclear. The CDR3 has 15 residues. CDR1 SGHDT and CDR2 YYEEEE come from the germline V gene. Between the trimmed V and J ends, which lost 0 bases and 9 bases, there was a span of 16 bases. The CDR3 DNA reads TGTGCCAGCAGCTTGGCCGGGAGTGCCGGTTTGCCCCAGCATTTT. Translating it yields CASSLAGSAGLPQHF.

This clonotype was counted ten times or more. This chain joins TRBV12-3 or TRBV12-4 and TRBJ2-5, with D tentatively TRBD2 (6 bases). V was clipped by 8 bases and J by 2 bases, with 12 bases between them. This CDR3 region has 13 residues. The DNA of the CDR3 is TGTGCCAGCCGTATGAGCGGGCAAGAGACCCAGTACTTC. This encodes CASRMSGQETQYF.

This chain uses TRBV14 with TRBJ2-1, with a possible D match to TRBD2 (5 bases). CDR1 and CDR2 (germline): SGHDN, FVKESK. Trimming removed 4 bases from V and 7 bases from J, with 14 bases in between. The CDR3 sequence is 14 residues long. The CDR3 nucleotides read TGTGCCAGCAGCCCTCATAGGTCGGGGAATGAGCAGTTCTTC. Protein sequence: CASSPHRSGNEQFF.

The chain uses TRBV12-3 or TRBV12-4 and TRBJ2-5; D might be TRBD2 (6 bases). CDR3 length equals 14 residues. The V end lost 5 bases, the J end lost 5 bases, and 15 bases lay between the germline ends. The CDR3 region has the DNA TGTGCCAGCAGTGCGCGGGGTCAACGTGAGACCCAGTACTTC. Its protein product is CASSARGQRETQYF.

The chain joins TRBV5-6 to TRBJ1-1, with D unclear. Germline values: CDR1 SGHDT, CDR2 YYEEEE. This CDR3 is 13 amino acids long. The V end lost 3 bases, the J end lost 4 bases, and 10 bases lay between the germline ends. The CDR3 DNA reads as TGTGCCAGCAGCTGGGGTCCGGGCACTGAAGCTTTCTTT. Translation: CASSWGPGTEAFF.

V and J are TRBV30 and TRBJ1-5; a possible D gene is TRBD1 (5 bases). Germline V gene lookup returns CDR1 GTSNPN and CDR2 SVGIG (reference sequence). V was trimmed by 2 bases and J by 5 bases, leaving 10 bases between them. The CDR3 spans 13 residues. The CDR3 loop reads CAWSPQGDQPQHF. CDR3 nucleotide sequence: TGTGCCTGGAGTCCTCAAGGGGATCAGCCCCAGCATTTT. The full variable domain, in which reference TRBV30 and TRBJ1-5 provide the parts outside the CDR3, is SQTIHQWPATLVQPVGSPLSLECTVEGTSNPNLYWYRQAAGRGLQLLFYSVGIGQISSEVPQNLSASRPQDRQFILSSKKLLLSDSGFYLCAWSPQGDQPQHFGDGTRLSIL.

The table lists this clonotype with a few counts. V gene TRBV15 combines with J gene TRBJ1-2; D uncertain. The CDR3 runs to 13 residues. CDR1 and CDR2 (germline): LNHNV, YYDKDF (reference sequence). The V end was cut by 0 bases, the J end by 7 bases, with 9 bases between. The chain's CDR3 is CATSRDPTAGYTF. CDR3 nucleotide sequence: TGTGCCACCAGCAGAGATCCAACTGCTGGCTACACCTTC.

This clonotype was observed a handful of times. The chain combines TRBV7-2 with TRBJ2-2; D tentatively fits TRBD1 or TRBD2 (6 bases each). The CDR3 is 15 residues long. CDR1 is SGHTA, CDR2 FQGNSA, per germline. Trimming removed 3 bases at V and 8 bases at J, with 16 bases between. CDR3 protein: CASSLATGGLGELFF. The CDR3, as DNA: TGTGCCAGCAGCTTGGCCACCGGGGGCCTGGGGGAGCTGTTTTTT.

This clonotype was picked up many times. The chain recombines TRBV28 with TRBJ2-7; the D is unclear. CDR1 is MDHEN and CDR2 is SYDVKM in the germline V gene. V lost 5 bases and J 1 base, leaving 18 bases between the germline ends. This CDR3 is 16 amino acids long. The CDR3: CASSAHPRHPSYEQYF. The CDR3 coding sequence is TGTGCCAGCAGTGCCCACCCCCGACACCCATCCTACGAGCAGTACTTC. Complete variable domain (other parts from reference TRBV28 and TRBJ2-7): DVKVTQSSRYLVKRTGEKVFLECVQDMDHENMFWYRQDPGLGLRLIYFSYDVKMKEKGDIPEGYSVSREKKERFSLILESASTNQTSMYLCASSAHPRHPSYEQYFGPGTRLTVT.

This clonotype was seen only a few times. The V and J genes are TRBV23-1 and TRBJ2-5, with a weak D call TRBD1 (6 bases). TRBV23-1 falls under the ORF class, with uncertain function. The CDR3 sequence is 16 residues long. V was trimmed by 1 base and J by 1 base, leaving 13 bases between them. The CDR3 nucleotides are TGCGCCAGCAGTCAATACAGGGCACGGTGCCAAGAGACCCAGTACTTC. Its protein is CASSQYRARCQETQYF.

V and J are TRBV7-2 and TRBJ1-6, with TRBD1 matching 7 bases. This CDR3 contains 15 residues. Per the germline V gene, CDR1 is SGHTA and CDR2 is FQGNSA. The trim removed 5 bases at V and 8 bases at J, leaving 9 bases unmatched. CDR3 sequence: CASSLWGQRDSPLHF. The CDR3 region has the DNA TGTGCCAGCAGCCTCTGGGGACAGCGGGATTCACCCCTCCACTTT.

This clonotype has only a few counts. The rearrangement uses TRBV3-1 and TRBJ2-1; tentative D call: TRBD2 (6 bases). V lost 5 bases to trimming and J lost 8 bases, with 13 bases between them. The CDR3 covers 13 residues. Germline values: CDR1 LGHDT, CDR2 YNNKEL (reference sequence). CDR3 coding DNA: TGTGCCAGCAGCACCCGGGGGACCGATGAGCAGTTCTTC. Residues: CASSTRGTDEQFF.

The chain combines TRBV20-1 with TRBJ1-5, with a tentative D call TRBD1 (6 bases). Trimming took 5 bases from V and 6 from J, leaving 23 bases between them. Germline V gene lookup returns CDR1 DFQATT and CDR2 SNEGSKA (reference sequence). The CDR3 is made up of 16 amino acids. The CDR3 loop reads CSARLDRLVVLQPQHF. CDR3 bases: TGCAGTGCTCGGCTCGACAGGCTTGTGGTTCTTCAGCCCCAGCATTTT.